The sequence of this T cell receptor beta chain was determined in a study of blood T cells in healthy people across ages (dated by TCRdb to between 2015 and 2016). In the study overall: Template switching captured roughly one uniquely barcoded TCR beta cDNA molecule per two T cells in model experiments. Donors of different ages were randomly distributed across sequencing lanes to avoid experimental bias. To track age-related changes in TCR beta repertoire diversity, the study relied on deep sequencing normalized with unique cDNA molecular identifiers. Donors were grouped into four age groups: young (average about 15 years), middle-aged (39), aged (62) and long-lived (around 80). For two donors (one aged 18 to 29 and one aged 80 or older), the study analyzed two additional independent replicas of 1 million unique cDNA reads from the same blood draw. General study outcomes and caveats: Because profiling used bulk unsorted PBMCs, naive and antigen-experienced compartments could not be compared conclusively. Compared with the aged group, the long-lived group had more naive CD4+ T cells, fewer expanded clones and increased TCR diversity, a pattern suggesting age selection. As age increased, observed TCR beta diversity per million T cells dropped in a roughly linear way, and a significant reduction was already evident by age roughly 40. Observed TCR beta diversity correlated strongly with the percentage of naive T cells measured by flow cytometry. Because the CMV infection status of the donors was unknown, age-related changes in expanded clonotypes may potentially have been confounded. Total diversity estimates from one million sequenced T cells were considered lower bounds and underestimates.

A remark on this clonotype: Its antigen target is currently unknown. The DNA is left out, because the CDR3 cannot be placed on it with certainty; the CDR3 is given as TCRdb lists it.

The library was generated by 5' RACE. Instrument used: Illumina HiSeq 2500. The second PCR ran for roughly 6 to 11 cycles and used a J-beta primer mix along with a sample-barcoded 5' primer. A unique molecular identifier was introduced onto each TCR beta cDNA molecule by a template-switch 5' adaptor carrying 12 random nucleotides. Each sample yielded at least 2.5 million CDR3-containing paired-end reads. First-strand cDNA synthesis was performed from all RNA using the Mint cDNA synthesis kit, with priming by a TRBC-specific oligonucleotide. After uracil-DNA glycosylase treatment, a first 18-cycle PCR used universal primers M1SS and BC2_uni_R on all cDNA. In the original analysis: Normalization of each sample was performed by random selection of 1 million high-quality reads, each carrying a distinct molecular identifier. Instead of being binned into consensus sequences, reads with shared molecular identifiers were discarded. CDR3 identification, clonotype clustering and error correction used MiTCR with a Q25 quality threshold and the strictest error-elimination algorithm. A nonparametric unseen species model with Euler transformation was used to estimate lower-bound total TCR beta diversity. TCRdb's own reprocessing of the public reads used fastp at Q25 and MiXCR and kept productive beta chains. Each record represents a unique CDR3 protein, reported with the most common genes and DNA among its rows. The V and J calls were determined by TCRdb, not by the authors. The sample table shows around 280,000 distinct CDR3 sequences, and 25% to 30% are seen once. Approximately 30% of the sample is held by the ten biggest clonotypes.

The CDR3 goes from the cysteine to the phenylalanine over 13 residues. Based on the germline V gene (reference sequence), the CDR1 and CDR2 sequences are MNHEY and SMNVEV. The approximately 40 donors, aged about 6 to 100 years, were systemically healthy Caucasian individuals from Russia. Roughly 10 milliliters of peripheral blood were collected from each donor into EDTA-treated Vacutainer tubes. Ficoll-Paque density-gradient centrifugation was used to isolate PBMCs, with at least 6.5 million per sample. Total RNA was extracted from PBMCs with Trizol reagent, with at least 5 micrograms obtained per sample. For every donor, flow cytometry on a PBMC aliquot measured the percentage of naive CD45RAhigh/CD27high T cells.

Sequencing used blood. The TCR was taken from a woman between 65 and 79 years old in good health. The V and J segments used are TRBV27 and TRBJ1-2. The CDR3 has the sequence CASSSSENYGYTF.